The 30 T cell receptor beta chains in this list originate from one sample, sequenced in a study of T-cell reconstitution after alpha-beta-depleted transplantation in children. A TCRbeta library incorporating unique molecular identifiers was prepared. TCRdb redid the calling of the PCR reads with MiXCR, one entry per CDR3 protein. The profile shows approximately 290,000 distinct CDR3 sequences, approximately 10% of them singletons. Here the sequenced sample was peripheral blood, taken 180 days after TCRalphabeta/CD19-depleted stem cell transplant. The source of these receptors is a male patient aged 2 to 9 who had a stem cell transplant for chronic granulomatous disease, so the T cells may come from the graft donor.

This clonotype was counted at least ten times. V usage is TRBV12-3 or TRBV12-4 and J usage is TRBJ2-7, with D perhaps given as TRBD1 or TRBD2 (5 bases each). The length of the CDR3 is 14 residues. V shed 6 bases and J shed 3 bases, with 15 bases lying between them. CDR3 protein: CASSYEGRGYEQYF. The DNA for the CDR3 is TGTGCCAGCAGCTATGAGGGACGGGGCTACGAGCAGTACTTC.

This clonotype was seen repeatedly, ten times or more. The rearrangement uses TRBV7-2 and TRBJ2-2, with TRBD2 as a possible D gene (5 bases). CDR1 is SGHTA, CDR2 FQGNSA, per germline. The CDR3 length is 13 residues. With 5 bases removed from V and 6 bases from J, the gap between germline ends came to 10 bases. The CDR3 DNA reads as TGTGCCAGCAGCCGCCGGGGTCCCGGGGAGCTGTTTTTT. This translates into CASSRRGPGELFF.

This clonotype was recorded at least ten times. The chain recombines TRBV7-9 with TRBJ2-3, with D unresolved. V gave up 2 bases and J gave up 4 bases, with 19 bases separating them. The CDR3 covers 17 residues. CDR1 SEHNR and CDR2 FQNEAQ come from the germline V gene (reference sequence). The CDR3 DNA is TGTGCCAGCAGCTTATCCCACCCGTCTCCAGCGTCAGATACGCAGTATTTT. Protein sequence: CASSLSHPSPASDTQYF.

This clonotype was seen many times. J is TRBJ2-2 and V is TRBV5-1, with D possibly matching TRBD1 (5 bases). Trimming pared 0 bases from V and 6 bases from J, leaving 15 bases between. Per germline, CDR1 SGHRS and CDR2 YFSETQ. The CDR3 consists of 16 residues. In DNA form, the CDR3 reads TGCGCCAGCAGCTTGGTTGCCAGGGCGAATGCCGGGGAGCTGTTTTTT. This encodes CASSLVARANAGELFF.

This clonotype was recorded many times. The chain joins TRBV29-1 to TRBJ2-7; 9 nucleotides agree with TRBD1. Germline CDR1 and CDR2: SQVTM and ANQGSEA. V trimming: 5 bases; J trimming: 4 bases; junction bases outside the gene matches: 6. The CDR3 runs 13 residues. CDR3 sequence: CSVLGTGRYEQYF. In nucleotides, the CDR3 is TGCAGCGTTCTCGGGACAGGGAGGTACGAGCAGTACTTC.

This clonotype was picked up many times. The chain carries TRBV6-5 and TRBJ1-1, with TRBD1 matching over 10 bases. Germline loops: CDR1 MNHEY, CDR2 SVGAGI. The CDR3 consists of 16 residues. The trim removed 0 bases at V and 11 bases at J, leaving 12 bases unmatched. The CDR3 sequence is CASSYSTPDRGLGAFF. The CDR3 region has the DNA TGTGCCAGCAGTTACTCGACTCCGGACAGGGGGTTAGGGGCTTTCTTT.

This clonotype occurred many times. The CDR3 spells CASSWGSIGLTYEQYF. The CDR3 nucleotides read TGCGCCAGCAGCTGGGGTAGTATTGGACTAACCTACGAGCAGTACTTC. V gene TRBV5-1 combines with J gene TRBJ2-7; possible D gene TRBD2, 6 bases. Germline CDR1 and CDR2: SGHRS and YFSETQ. The CDR3 totals 16 residues. V shed 3 bases and J shed 2 bases, with 18 bases lying between them.

This clonotype was recorded at least ten times. This sequence joins TRBV29-1 and TRBJ2-1; 7 bases match TRBD1. The CDR3 has 12 residues. Germline CDR1 reads SQVTM; CDR2 reads ANQGSEA. After removal of 7 bases from V and 10 bases from J, the junction contained 10 bases not matched to a gene. CDR3 amino acids: CSAKGQPGEQFF. As DNA, the CDR3 is TGCAGCGCAAAGGGACAGCCGGGGGAGCAGTTCTTC.

This clonotype was found a few times. The rearrangement joins TRBV19 to TRBJ2-1, with D possibly being TRBD1 or TRBD2 (5 bases each). The V gene's germline CDR1 is LNHDA and CDR2 SQIVND (reference sequence). This CDR3 region has 16 residues. Trimming removed 2 bases at V and 4 bases at J, with 15 bases between. The CDR3 DNA is TGTGCCAGTAGTATATCCCTTGACAGCGGTTACAATGAGCAGTTCTTC. Its protein product is CASSISLDSGYNEQFF.

The chain carries TRBV21-1 and TRBJ1-1; the table's D call, TRBD1, was not checked against the DNA. TRBV21-1 is designated a pseudogene. CDR3 size: 14 residues. As DNA, the CDR3 is TGTGCCAGCAGCAAAGAAGGGAGAGGCACTGAAGCTTTCTTT. Translated, it gives CASSKEGRGTEAFF.

This clonotype was seen ten or more times. This chain uses TRBV2 with TRBJ2-1; 11 bases are shared with TRBD2. With V trimmed by 4 bases and J by 0 bases, 8 bases remained unmatched. Germline V lookup: CDR1 SNHLY, CDR2 FYNNEI. CDR3 length: 18 residues. CDR3 in DNA: TGTGCCAGCAGTGGCCGCGGGACTAGCGGAAGCTCCTACAATGAGCAGTTCTTC. This encodes CASSGRGTSGSSYNEQFF.

This clonotype has at least ten counts. The chain has TRBV6-2 or TRBV6-3 and TRBJ2-2; 7 bases map to TRBD2. The junction had 8 bases not matched to a gene; V was cut back by 6 bases and J by 4 bases. Germline values: CDR1 MNHEY, CDR2 SVGEGT. The CDR3 has 15 amino acids. The CDR3 nucleotides are TGTGCCAGCAGCCTTGGACTAGTCGTCACCGGGGAGCTGTTTTTT. The encoded protein is CASSLGLVVTGELFF.

This clonotype was detected ten times or more. This chain connects TRBV7-2 to TRBJ2-7; maybe TRBD1 (5 bases). The CDR3 loop spans 15 amino acids. Trimming took 0 bases from V and 2 from J, leaving 11 bases between them. Germline CDR1 and CDR2: SGHTA and FQGNSA. CDR3 sequence (DNA): TGTGCCAGCAGCTTAGCGGGGCCGGATCCCTACGAGCAGTACTTC. It is translated as CASSLAGPDPYEQYF. The full variable domain, its missing parts supplied by reference TRBV7-2 and TRBJ2-7, is GAGVSQSPSNKVTEKGKDVELRCDPISGHTALYWYRQSLGQGLEFLIYFQGNSAPDKSGLPSDRFSAERTGGSVSTLTIQRTQQEDSAVYLCASSLAGPDPYEQYFGPGTRLTVT.

The table lists this clonotype with many counts. V usage is TRBV6-1 and J usage is TRBJ2-5; D may be TRBD2 (5 bases). The V gene's germline CDR1 is MNHNS and CDR2 SASEGT. The CDR3 sequence is 14 residues long. With 5 bases removed from V and 5 bases from J, the gap between germline ends came to 15 bases. CDR3 nucleotides: TGTGCCAGCAGTCCCCCTGAGGGCGAGGAGACCCAGTACTTC. It yields the protein CASSPPEGEETQYF.

Many counts were recorded for this clonotype. The gene calls are TRBV28 and TRBJ2-7; D is perhaps TRBD1 or TRBD2 (7 bases each). The CDR3 runs 16 residues. Germline V gene lookup returns CDR1 MDHEN and CDR2 SYDVKM. V was clipped by 5 bases and J by 7 bases, with 24 bases between them. The CDR3 nucleotides are TGTGCCAGCAGTGCCTCCGGGGGGACAGTCCTACGGGAGCAGTACTTC. Its protein product is CASSASGGTVLREQYF.

This clonotype was detected ten times or more. J is TRBJ2-1 and V is TRBV13; the match to TRBD1 covers 7 bases. The germline CDR1 and CDR2 sequences are PRHDT and FYEKMQ (reference sequence). After removal of 5 bases from V and 4 bases from J, the junction contained 8 bases not matched to a gene. This CDR3 is built from 15 residues. The CDR3 coding sequence is TGTGCCAGCAGCGAGACAGGGCGGAGTTACAATGAGCAGTTCTTC. Protein product: CASSETGRSYNEQFF. Variable domain in full (rest from reference TRBV13 and TRBJ2-1): AAGVIQSPRHLIKEKRETATLKCYPIPRHDTVYWYQQGPGQDPQFLISFYEKMQSDKGSIPDRFSAQQFSDYHSELNMSSLELGDSALYFCASSETGRSYNEQFFGPGTRLTVL.

The sample holds many counts of this clonotype. This chain uses TRBV5-1 with TRBJ2-3, with D hard to call. Germline V gene data show CDR1 as SGHRS and CDR2 as YFSETQ. Trimming left V 1 base short and J 2 bases short, with 14 bases between. The CDR3 consists of 16 residues. CDR3 residues: CASSLNPGKNTDTQYF. CDR3 DNA sequence: TGCGCCAGCAGCTTGAATCCGGGCAAGAACACAGATACGCAGTATTTT.

This clonotype was recorded many times. The chain carries TRBV29-1 and TRBJ1-2, with D possibly TRBD1 on 5 matching bases. Germline V gene lookup returns CDR1 SQVTM and CDR2 ANQGSEA. The V end was cut by 6 bases, the J end by 3 bases, with 17 bases between. The CDR3 has 14 residues. The CDR3: CSVGRGSADYGYTF. CDR3 nucleotide sequence: TGCAGCGTCGGACGGGGCAGCGCTGACTATGGCTACACCTTC.

This clonotype was recorded at least ten times. The chain uses TRBV5-1 and TRBJ2-2, with TRBD1 matching 8 bases. Germline V CDR1 and CDR2: SGHRS, YFSETQ. The CDR3 contains 17 residues. The V gene end was trimmed by 2 bases and the J gene end by 6 bases; junction bases not matched to a gene: 12. CDR3 sequence: CASSLGVGQVNAGELFF. The CDR3, as DNA: TGCGCCAGCAGCTTAGGAGTGGGACAGGTAAACGCCGGGGAGCTGTTTTTT.

This clonotype was observed at least ten times. V is TRBV7-9 and J is TRBJ2-6, with D uncertain. CDR1 and CDR2 from the germline V gene are SEHNR and FQNEAQ (reference sequence). The CDR3 covers 13 residues. Trimming took off 8 bases at V and 4 bases at J, with 9 bases between the two ends. CDR3 DNA: TGTGCCAGCCATGCAATGGGGGCCAACGTCCTGACTTTC. Its translation is CASHAMGANVLTF.

This clonotype was recorded many times. The rearrangement links TRBV20-1 to TRBJ2-7, with 13 bases identical to TRBD2. This CDR3 is built from 14 residues. Germline V gene data show CDR1 as DFQATT and CDR2 as SNEGSKA (reference sequence). J was trimmed by 6 bases and V by 5 bases; bases with no gene match: 7. The DNA for the CDR3 is TGCAGTGCTTCCTCGGGACTAGCGGGAACCGAGCAGTACTTC. The encoded protein is CSASSGLAGTEQYF.

This clonotype has ten or more counts. The rearrangement uses TRBV20-1 and TRBJ2-5, with D perhaps TRBD1 (5 bases). The germline V gene encodes CDR1 DFQATT and CDR2 SNEGSKA (reference sequence). The V end lost 3 bases, the J end lost 5 bases, and 13 bases lay between the germline ends. The CDR3 runs 13 residues. CDR3 residues: CSASSTAPETQYF. The CDR3 DNA sequence: TGCAGTGCTAGTTCGACAGCGCCTGAGACCCAGTACTTC.

The table lists this clonotype with many counts. This sequence joins TRBV15 and TRBJ1-3, with a possible D match to TRBD1 (6 bases). The length of the CDR3 is 17 residues. Trimming pared 3 bases from V and 2 bases from J, leaving 17 bases between. Germline V gene lookup returns CDR1 LNHNV and CDR2 YYDKDF (reference sequence). The chain's CDR3 is CATSSDRGGATGNTIYF. Here the CDR3 DNA reads TGTGCCACCAGCAGCGACCGAGGGGGGGCCACTGGAAACACCATATATTTT.

This clonotype was seen at least ten times. The chain couples TRBV20-1 to TRBJ1-2; TRBD1 is a possible D gene (6 bases). There are 14 residues in the CDR3. V lost 1 base to trimming and J lost 4 bases, with 13 bases between them. Germline V gives CDR1 DFQATT, CDR2 SNEGSKA (reference sequence). DNA for the CDR3: TGCAGTGCTAGAGTTATAACAGGGCCCTATGGCTACACCTTC. It codes for CSARVITGPYGYTF.

This clonotype appeared a few times. This chain connects TRBV7-9 to TRBJ2-7; 10 positions match TRBD2. Germline V gene data show CDR1 as SEHNR and CDR2 as FQNEAQ (reference sequence). The J segment lost 5 bases and the V segment lost 3 bases, leaving 10 bases of the junction unmatched. The CDR3 is made up of 16 amino acids. The CDR3 is CASSFLGLAGEDEQYF. The CDR3 DNA reads as TGTGCCAGCAGCTTTCTCGGGCTAGCGGGAGAAGACGAGCAGTACTTC.

This clonotype was seen repeatedly, ten times or more. This sequence joins TRBV6-1 and TRBJ1-5, with D possibly TRBD1 on 6 matching bases. CDR1 and CDR2 from the germline V gene are MNHNS and SASEGT. This CDR3 has 16 residues. Deletions cut 4 bases from V and 6 bases from J, with 19 bases between. Written as DNA, the CDR3 is TGTGCCAGCAGTGCCACAGGGAATAAGAGGGGTCAGCCCCAGCATTTT. Amino acid sequence: CASSATGNKRGQPQHF.

This clonotype was found many times. This chain joins TRBV5-5 and TRBJ2-3; D possibly corresponds to TRBD1 (6 bases). Trimming cost V 5 bases and J 4 bases, with 14 bases left between them. The CDR3 contains 14 residues. Germline V gives CDR1 SGHKS, CDR2 YYEKEE (reference sequence). The chain's CDR3 is CASRSRDNADTQYF. The CDR3 region has the DNA TGTGCCAGCAGGTCCCGGGACAACGCAGATACGCAGTATTTT.

This clonotype was seen at least ten times. The chain uses TRBV13 and TRBJ2-2, with no clear D. Germline V gives CDR1 PRHDT, CDR2 FYEKMQ (reference sequence). The CDR3 sequence is 15 residues long. With 4 bases removed from V and 3 bases from J, the gap between germline ends came to 12 bases. The CDR3 DNA reads TGTGCCAGCAGCTCACCTGGGTTTGACACCGGGGAGCTGTTTTTT. Amino acids: CASSSPGFDTGELFF.

This clonotype was picked up many times. The chain joins TRBV29-1 to TRBJ2-7; D not certain. The V end was cut by 2 bases, the J end by 2 bases, with 7 bases between. The CDR3 runs to 12 residues. Germline V gives CDR1 SQVTM, CDR2 ANQGSEA. The CDR3 region is CSVEKGTYEQYF. In DNA, the CDR3 is TGCAGCGTTGAAAAAGGGACCTACGAGCAGTACTTC.

This clonotype was picked up many times. This chain connects TRBV21-1 to TRBJ1-2. TRBV21-1 is designated a pseudogene. The CDR3 has 12 residues. The CDR3 loop is CASSKTYYGYTF. The CDR3 nucleotides read TGTGCCAGCAGCAAAACGTACTATGGCTACACCTTC.